This T cell receptor beta chain derives from a study of cytomegalovirus exposure and HLA in healthy donors. Method: immunoSEQ multiplex PCR; TCRdb's copy keeps in-frame clones and lacks some. Among 200,000 to 250,000 clones listed, around 88% were seen once. From the roughly 110-subject validation cohort, which was separate from the approximately 700-subject first cohort, the donors were drawn. The CDR3 runs to 14 residues. Trimming took 7 bases from V and 3 from J, leaving 16 bases between them. CDR1 is SNHLY and CDR2 is FYNNEI in the germline V gene. The genes are TRBV2 and TRBJ2-7; a possible D gene is TRBD1 (5 bases). This TCR was sampled from a woman aged 18 to 35 in good health and CMV-seronegative. The sequencing input was PBMCs. CDR3 amino acids: CASKTDFMVYEQYF. The CDR3 nucleotides are TGTGCCAGCAAGACAGATTTTATGGTCTACGAGCAGTACTTC.